One sample yielded the 4 T cell receptor beta chains listed below, sequenced in a study of cytomegalovirus exposure and HLA in healthy donors. PCR involved 60 Vbeta and 13 Jbeta primers. Assay: immunoSEQ multiplex PCR; the TCRdb copy retains only in-frame clones and omits some. The repertoire consists of about 140,000 clones, with roughly 62% occurring once and the leading ten covering about 1.8%. The sequenced sample was PBMCs. These TCRs come from a male donor in good health and CMV-seronegative.

The chain joins TRBV5-1 to TRBJ2-5; D is unclear. Trimming took 0 bases from V and 2 from J, leaving 8 bases between them. This CDR3 region has 14 residues. Germline CDR1 and CDR2: SGHRS and YFSETQ. The CDR3 DNA reads TGCGCCAGCAGCTTGGGAACAGAACAAGAGACCCAGTACTTC. Translated: CASSLGTEQETQYF.

There are a few counts of this clone. The chain carries TRBV2 and TRBJ1-2; 10 nucleotides align to TRBD1. This CDR3 is built from 15 residues. Germline CDR1 reads SNHLY; CDR2 reads FYNNEI. After removal of 5 bases from V and 6 bases from J, the junction contained 9 bases not matched to a gene. Written as DNA, the CDR3 is TGTGCCAGCAGTCTCCGTACTGGGACAGGGGATGGCTACACCTTC. Translation gives CASSLRTGTGDGYTF.

The V and J genes are TRBV2 and TRBJ1-6; 8 nucleotides line up with TRBD1. Per the germline V gene, CDR1 is SNHLY and CDR2 is FYNNEI. The V gene end was trimmed by 7 bases and the J gene end by 9 bases; junction bases not matched to a gene: 11. The CDR3 sequence is 15 residues long. The CDR3 reads CASTAGGRGLSPLHF. The CDR3 DNA reads as TGTGCCAGCACCGCCGGGGGCAGGGGGCTTTCACCCCTCCACTTT.

This clone came up a few times. This chain uses TRBV4-1 with TRBJ2-7; tentatively, D is TRBD2 (6 bases). Germline V gene data show CDR1 as MGHRA and CDR2 as YSYEKL. The CDR3 runs 15 residues. V was shortened by 2 bases and J by 6 bases, with 17 bases between the two germline ends. CDR3 nucleotides: TGCGCCAGCAGCCAAATATCGGGGGTATCTAGCGAGCAGTACTTC. This translates into CASSQISGVSSEQYF.